A single sample gave rise to the 24 T cell receptor beta chains below, sequenced in a study of beta chain features in type 1 diabetes. The study's findings and limits: TCRB CDR3s were moderately but significantly shorter in Type 1 diabetes patients in all four CD4+ subsets.

What these receptors recognize is not known. The authors reverse transcribed all of the isolated RNA, so sequencing captured expressed TCRB transcripts. TCRdb's copy holds only in-frame clones and misses some; the assay was immunoSEQ multiplex PCR. The sample yields some 130,000 clones, roughly 10% seen once. The specimen was central memory CD4+ T cells from blood. All receptors derive from a man aged 30-40 years with type 1 diabetes.

The DNA of the CDR3 is TGCAGCGTTGTCACAGGGGGAGGGAGCAATCAGCCCCAGCATTTT. It specifies CSVVTGGGSNQPQHF. The genes are TRBV29-1 and TRBJ1-5, with 8 bases matching TRBD1. The CDR3 consists of 15 residues. Germline assignment: CDR1 SQVTM and CDR2 ANQGSEA. V trimming: 4 bases; J trimming: 1 base; junction bases outside the gene matches: 6.

In this sample, this clone turned up a few times. V gene TRBV7-3 combines with J gene TRBJ2-2; 7 bases match TRBD1. The CDR3 consists of 16 residues. J was trimmed by 0 bases and V by 1 base; bases with no gene match: 2. Germline V CDR1 and CDR2: SGHTA, FQGTGA. The CDR3 nucleotides are TGTGCCAGCAGCTTAAATCAGGGGGCGAACACCGGGGAGCTGTTTTTT. The encoded protein is CASSLNQGANTGELFF.

This clone is judged medium-sized. Other DNA variants within this sample encode the same CDR3. The J gene is TRBJ2-6, the V gene TRBV5-4; D not resolved. The germline V gene encodes CDR1 SGHNT and CDR2 YYREEE (reference sequence). The V end was cut by 7 bases, the J end by 0 bases, with 5 bases between. CDR3 length: 13 residues. The CDR3: CASLSSGANVLTF. CDR3 nucleotide sequence: TGTGCCAGCCTCAGCTCTGGGGCCAACGTCCTGACTTTC.

The genes are TRBV2 and TRBJ2-5, with 8 positions matching TRBD2. V shed 5 bases and J 1 base; nucleotides not matched to a gene: 3. Germline CDR1 reads SNHLY; CDR2 reads FYNNEI. The CDR3 is 14 residues long. The CDR3 here is CASSLSGGQETQYF. The CDR3, as DNA: TGTGCCAGCAGTCTGAGCGGGGGCCAAGAGACCCAGTACTTC. Full variable domain (missing parts from reference TRBV2 and TRBJ2-5): EPEVTQTPSHQVTQMGQEVILRCVPISNHLYFYWYRQILGQKVEFLVSFYNNEISEKSEIFDDQFSVERPDGSNFTLKIRSTKLEDSAMYFCASSLSGGQETQYFGPGTRLLVL.

In this sample, this clone turned up a few times. CDR3 sequence (DNA): TGTGCCAGCAGTTCGGGACAGACCTCCTACGAGCAGTACTTC. Encoded protein: CASSSGQTSYEQYF. V gene TRBV28 combines with J gene TRBJ2-7; the match to TRBD1 covers 7 bases. CDR3 length equals 14 residues. Per the germline V gene, CDR1 is MDHEN and CDR2 is SYDVKM. The V gene end was trimmed by 4 bases and the J gene end by 0 bases; junction bases not matched to a gene: 3.

The V gene is TRBV18, the J gene TRBJ1-1; 8 bases are a match to TRBD1. V dropped 3 bases and J dropped 8; count of bases not matched to a gene: 5. The CDR3 covers 13 residues. Per the germline V gene, CDR1 is KGHSH and CDR2 is LQKENI. As DNA, the CDR3 is TGTGCCAGCTCACCCGACAGGGGCCTAGAAGCTTTCTTT. Its translation: CASSPDRGLEAFF. Complete variable domain (other parts from reference TRBV18 and TRBJ1-1): NAGVMQNPRHLVRRRGQEARLRCSPMKGHSHVYWYRQLPEEGLKFMVYLQKENIIDESGMPKERFSAEFPKEGPSILRIQQVVRGDSAAYFCASSPDRGLEAFFGQGTRLTVV.

This chain links TRBV2 with TRBJ1-6; 8 bases are a match to TRBD1. Losses at the gene ends were 2 bases for V and 7 bases for J; bases not matched to a gene: 7. The CDR3 loop spans 16 amino acids. The V gene's germline CDR1 is SNHLY and CDR2 FYNNEI. This CDR3 is CASSEQGAERNSPLHF. The CDR3 coding sequence is TGTGCCAGCAGTGAACAGGGGGCCGAAAGAAATTCACCCCTCCACTTT.

This clone was observed a few times. The chain links TRBV9 to TRBJ2-1; TRBD2 aligns across 12 bases. Germline V lookup: CDR1 SGDLS, CDR2 YYNGEE. CDR3 length: 16 amino acids. After removal of 5 bases from V and 7 bases from J, the junction contained 10 bases not matched to a gene. The CDR3 sequence is CASSDRTSGALNEQFF. The DNA for the CDR3 is TGTGCCAGCAGTGACCGGACTAGCGGGGCTTTGAATGAGCAGTTCTTC. Together with reference TRBV9 and TRBJ2-1, the CDR3 gives the full variable domain: DSGVTQTPKHLITATGQRVTLRCSPRSGDLSVYWYQQSLDQGLQFLIQYYNGEERAKGNILERFSAQQFPDLHSELNLSSLELGDSALYFCASSDRTSGALNEQFFGPGTRLTVL.

There are many counts of this clone. The chain links TRBV5-4 to TRBJ2-3; tentatively, D is TRBD1 (6 bases). The V and J ends lost 4 bases and 4 bases respectively, with 10 bases between them. This CDR3 has 13 amino acids. The germline gives CDR1 SGHNT, CDR2 YYREEE (reference sequence). Here the CDR3 reads CASSQTGPDTQYF. The CDR3 bases are TGTGCCAGCAGCCAGACAGGCCCAGATACGCAGTATTTT.

V gene TRBV29-1 combines with J gene TRBJ1-1, with TRBD1 identical over 9 bases. Per germline, CDR1 SQVTM and CDR2 ANQGSEA. After removal of 6 bases from V and 11 bases from J, the junction contained 19 bases not matched to a gene. The CDR3 runs to 15 residues. The CDR3 sequence: CSVLIRDRVTFGAFF. As DNA, the CDR3 is TGCAGCGTGCTAATCCGGGACAGGGTGACTTTTGGTGCTTTCTTT.

J is TRBJ1-1 and V is TRBV5-6; the D gene is possibly TRBD1 (6 bases). This CDR3 has 13 amino acids. Germline V gives CDR1 SGHDT, CDR2 YYEEEE. V was pared by 4 bases and J by 5 bases, with 12 bases between. The CDR3 is CASSPGEGTEAFF. CDR3 sequence (DNA): TGTGCCAGCAGCCCAGGGGAGGGAACTGAAGCTTTCTTT.

V usage is TRBV28 and J usage is TRBJ1-1; D is unclear. V lost 8 bases to trimming and J lost 4 bases, with 11 bases between them. The CDR3 loop spans 12 amino acids. Germline CDR1 reads MDHEN; CDR2 reads SYDVKM. CDR3 sequence reads: CASRGGFTEAFF. CDR3 in DNA: TGTGCCAGCCGTGGAGGATTCACTGAAGCTTTCTTT.

This clone was counted only a few times. The chain joins TRBV28 to TRBJ1-6, with 7 bases that match TRBD1. This CDR3 comprises 12 residues. V lost 5 bases to trimming and J lost 9 bases; unmatched junction nucleotides: 1. Looked up from germline, CDR1 is MDHEN and CDR2 is SYDVKM. The CDR3 is CASSRQGSPLHF. In nucleotides, the CDR3 is TGTGCCAGCAGTAGACAGGGTTCACCCCTCCACTTT.

This clone has just a few counts. The gene calls are TRBV18 and TRBJ2-7; 9 bases are a match to TRBD1. J was trimmed by 6 bases and V by 3 bases; bases with no gene match: 3. The CDR3 extends over 13 amino acids. Looked up from germline, CDR1 is KGHSH and CDR2 is LQKENI. CDR3 loop: CASSPGQGGEQYF. The CDR3 nucleotides read TGTGCCAGCTCACCGGGACAGGGTGGCGAGCAGTACTTC.

This clone appeared a few times. This sequence joins TRBV18 and TRBJ2-5; D gene uncertain. The germline CDR1 and CDR2 sequences are KGHSH and LQKENI. V was cut by 2 bases and J by 3 bases, with 7 bases left in between. This CDR3 is 13 amino acids long. CDR3 nucleotide sequence: TGTGCCAGCTCACCATATAATGAAGAGACCCAGTACTTC. Translation gives CASSPYNEETQYF.

V is TRBV7-3 and J is TRBJ2-1; D unresolved. This CDR3 is 13 amino acids long. V lost 0 bases and J 9 bases, leaving 9 bases between the germline ends. Per the germline V gene, CDR1 is SGHTA and CDR2 is FQGTGA. CDR3 nucleotide sequence: TGTGCCAGCAGCTTAACCCAGCGAGCTGAGCAGTTCTTC. Protein sequence: CASSLTQRAEQFF.

There are a few counts of this clone. The chain employs TRBV27 and TRBJ2-3, with D unresolved. Germline V gene lookup returns CDR1 MNHEY and CDR2 SMNVEV (reference sequence). V was trimmed by 8 bases and J by 14 bases, leaving 20 bases between them. The CDR3 loop spans 12 amino acids. This CDR3 reads CASRQWRGLAYF. The CDR3, as DNA: TGTGCCAGCCGCCAGTGGAGAGGTCTGGCGTATTTT.

Here the CDR3 DNA reads TGTGCCAGCAGCCGGAACGGAGACACTGAAGCTTTCTTT. It translates to CASSRNGDTEAFF. This rearrangement joins TRBV7-9 to TRBJ1-1, with D unclear. This CDR3 has 13 amino acids. The germline CDR1 and CDR2 sequences are SEHNR and FQNEAQ (reference sequence). V was shortened by 5 bases and J by 3 bases, with 10 bases between the two germline ends.

The chain uses TRBV30 and TRBJ1-5, with unresolved D. The CDR3 runs to 14 residues. V was pared by 1 base and J by 1 base, with 8 bases between. Per germline, CDR1 GTSNPN and CDR2 SVGIG (reference sequence). The CDR3 spells CAWSEGSSNQPQHF. The CDR3, as DNA: TGTGCCTGGAGTGAAGGTAGCAGCAATCAGCCCCAGCATTTT.

This clone was counted only a few times. This chain uses TRBV7-9 with TRBJ1-5, with D possibly being TRBD1 (6 bases). Trimming removed 4 bases at V and 9 bases at J, with 13 bases between. From germline, CDR1 is SEHNR and CDR2 FQNEAQ (reference sequence). The CDR3 spans 13 residues. The CDR3, as DNA: TGTGCCAGCAGCTCGCAGGGGTTTGGGCCCCAGCATTTT. Amino acid sequence: CASSSQGFGPQHF.

Points on this clone: Other DNA sequences in this specimen translate into the identical CDR3. The rearrangement links TRBV7-2 to TRBJ1-2, with D perhaps TRBD1 (6 bases). CDR1 SGHTA and CDR2 FQGNSA come from the germline V gene. This CDR3 region has 12 residues. The V end lost 5 bases, the J end lost 5 bases, and 9 bases lay between the germline ends. Here the CDR3 reads CASSIQGYGYTF. The CDR3 DNA reads TGTGCCAGCAGCATACAGGGTTATGGCTACACCTTC.

The CDR3 DNA is TGTGCCAGCAGCTTACGTAGCGGGGGGGCCGATGAGCAGTTCTTC. It yields the protein CASSLRSGGADEQFF. The genes are TRBV5-4 and TRBJ2-1; 11 nucleotides match TRBD2. V dropped 2 bases and J dropped 8; count of bases not matched to a gene: 6. CDR3 length: 15 amino acids. Germline CDR1 SGHNT, CDR2 YYREEE (reference sequence).

This clone has a handful of counts. J is TRBJ1-4 and V is TRBV29-1; a weak D match, TRBD1 (6 bases). V gave up 0 bases and J gave up 7 bases, with 9 bases separating them. CDR1 SQVTM and CDR2 ANQGSEA come from the germline V gene. The CDR3 is 13 residues long. The chain's CDR3 is CSVEEGAGEKLFF. The CDR3, as DNA: TGCAGCGTTGAAGAGGGGGCTGGTGAAAAACTGTTTTTT.

The rearrangement uses TRBV15 and TRBJ2-3; 10 bases are shared with TRBD2. The CDR3 is 16 residues long. Germline V gene lookup returns CDR1 LNHNV and CDR2 YYDKDF (reference sequence). J was trimmed by 7 bases and V by 1 base; bases with no gene match: 8. DNA of the CDR3: TGTGCCACCAGCAGAGGGACTAGCGGTCGACCCCATACGCAGTATTTT. It is translated as CATSRGTSGRPHTQYF.